The 20 T cell receptor beta chains listed next were all sequenced from one sample in a study of technical replicates of blood from a few donors. Sequenced by immunoSEQ multiplex PCR; TCRdb stores in-frame clones only, minus some. Of under 85,000 clones in the sample, just under 95% were seen once. Sequences were obtained from T cells isolated from PBMCs. These receptors were taken from a human donor in good health.

The V and J genes are TRBV29-1 and TRBJ1-4; TRBD1 is a possible D gene (5 bases). The CDR3 covers 14 residues. Trimming removed 4 bases at V and 5 bases at J, with 14 bases between. Germline-derived CDR1 and CDR2 are SQVTM and ANQGSEA. The CDR3, as DNA: TGCAGCGTTGTTGAAGGGGAATCGAATGAAAAACTGTTTTTT. Encoded protein: CSVVEGESNEKLFF.

In this sample, this clone turned up once. V usage is TRBV23-1 and J usage is TRBJ1-1, with D tentatively TRBD1 (6 bases). TRBV23-1 is flagged as an ORF with uncertain function. V lost 0 bases and J lost 5, with 13 bases in between. The CDR3 totals 15 residues. The CDR3 bases are TGCGCCAGCAGTCAATCACCCAGGGGAAAGACTGAAGCTTTCTTT. Encoded protein: CASSQSPRGKTEAFF.

The gene calls are TRBV19 and TRBJ2-2; D is unclear. The CDR3 totals 16 residues. Deletions cut 5 bases from V and 4 bases from J, with 17 bases between. The germline CDR1 and CDR2 sequences are LNHDA and SQIVND (reference sequence). CDR3 coding DNA: TGTGCCAGTAGTGCCCCGAGCCACGGTTTCACCGGGGAGCTGTTTTTT. Protein product: CASSAPSHGFTGELFF.

This chain joins TRBV4-3 and TRBJ2-3; D is uncertain. The germline V and J ends were trimmed by 1 base and 1 base, with 9 bases remaining between them. CDR1 LGHNA and CDR2 YSLEER come from the germline V gene. The CDR3 spans 15 residues. As DNA, the CDR3 is TGCGCCAGCAGCCAAGGTCTTTTTGGCACAGATACGCAGTATTTT. This codes for CASSQGLFGTDTQYF.

CDR3 residues: CASSPLRPGSEKLFF. In DNA, the CDR3 is TGTGCCAGCTCACCACTGCGCCCGGGAAGTGAAAAACTGTTTTTT. V gene TRBV18 combines with J gene TRBJ1-4; D is unclear. V was trimmed by 1 base and J by 7 bases, leaving 13 bases between them. The germline gives CDR1 KGHSH, CDR2 LQKENI. The CDR3 spans 15 residues.

V gene TRBV2 combines with J gene TRBJ1-2, with a tentative D call TRBD1 (5 bases). This CDR3 has 14 residues. V was clipped by 4 bases and J by 1 base, with 10 bases between them. The germline gives CDR1 SNHLY, CDR2 FYNNEI. The CDR3 spells CASSGIGVNYGYTF. CDR3 bases: TGTGCCAGCAGTGGAATAGGGGTTAACTATGGCTACACCTTC.

The rearrangement links TRBV4-3 to TRBJ1-1; no definite D call. Germline loops: CDR1 LGHNA, CDR2 YSLEER. V lost 1 base and J lost 4, with 7 bases in between. This CDR3 comprises 13 residues. The CDR3 nucleotides read TGCGCCAGCAGCCAAGTACGGAGCACTGAAGCTTTCTTT. This gives the protein CASSQVRSTEAFF.

V is TRBV29-1 and J is TRBJ2-1, with a tentative D call TRBD1 (5 bases). The V gene lost 7 bases and the J gene lost 9 bases, with 10 bases spanning the gap. From germline, CDR1 is SQVTM and CDR2 ANQGSEA. The CDR3 length is 10 residues. CDR3 region: CSAQGSEQFF. CDR3 DNA: TGCAGCGCGCAGGGCTCTGAGCAGTTCTTC.

This clone was detected once. The V and J genes are TRBV10-3 and TRBJ2-7; 7 bases are a match to TRBD1. This CDR3 spans 13 amino acids. The V segment lost 5 bases and the J segment 0 bases; nucleotides outside the gene matches: 1. The germline gives CDR1 ENHRY, CDR2 SYGVKD. This CDR3 is CAISWTGSYEQYF. CDR3 sequence (DNA): TGTGCCATCAGTTGGACAGGCTCCTACGAGCAGTACTTC.

In its sample, this clone was seen once. V and J are TRBV10-3 and TRBJ1-1, with 8 positions matching TRBD1. The germline gives CDR1 ENHRY, CDR2 SYGVKD. The CDR3 runs 12 residues. V lost 11 bases to trimming and J lost 7 bases; unmatched junction nucleotides: 9. CDR3 sequence reads: CASRGTGLEAFF. DNA of the CDR3: TGTGCCTCCAGAGGGACAGGTCTTGAAGCTTTCTTT.

V and J are TRBV7-9 and TRBJ2-6; TRBD2 matches 14 bases. This CDR3 has 19 amino acids. J gave up 7 bases and V 6 bases, and 14 bases lay outside the gene matches. The germline gives CDR1 SEHNR, CDR2 FQNEAQ (reference sequence). The CDR3 nucleotides are TGTGCCAGCAGGGAGACTAGCGGGAGGGTTCCTCTATCTGCCAACGTCCTGACTTTC. Amino acid sequence: CASRETSGRVPLSANVLTF.

The rearrangement uses TRBV7-9 and TRBJ2-3; perhaps TRBD2 as D (6 bases). The V end lost 5 bases, the J end lost 2 bases, and 11 bases lay between the germline ends. The CDR3 has 14 residues. Germline V lookup: CDR1 SEHNR, CDR2 FQNEAQ (reference sequence). This chain's CDR3 is CASSPGGPTDTQYF. In DNA, the CDR3 is TGTGCCAGCAGCCCCGGGGGACCCACAGATACGCAGTATTTT.

This clone has a single count. The chain recombines TRBV2 with TRBJ2-1, with TRBD2 matching 9 bases. Trimming at V came to 9 bases and at J to 6 bases, leaving 6 bases not matched to a gene. CDR3 size: 13 residues. CDR1 is SNHLY and CDR2 is FYNNEI in the germline V gene. The CDR3 DNA sequence: TGTGCCAGTGAGGTGCGGGAGGGCAATGAGCAGTTCTTC. This codes for CASEVREGNEQFF.

The rearrangement uses TRBV6-5 and TRBJ1-2, with TRBD1 matching over 7 bases. Trimming cost V 6 bases and J 2 bases; bases outside gene matches: 6. CDR1 and CDR2 from the germline V gene are MNHEY and SVGAGI. The CDR3 runs to 14 residues. Here the CDR3 DNA reads TGTGCCAGCAGCGAAGGGACAGTCAACTATGGCTACACCTTC. Translating it yields CASSEGTVNYGYTF.

This clone was counted once. This chain links TRBV29-1 with TRBJ1-2; D is perhaps TRBD1 (6 bases). Germline values: CDR1 SQVTM, CDR2 ANQGSEA. Trimming removed 5 bases from V and 3 bases from J, with 19 bases in between. The CDR3 runs to 15 residues. CDR3 protein: CSVLKPMTGYYGYTF. DNA for the CDR3: TGCAGCGTTCTTAAGCCCATGACAGGTTACTATGGCTACACCTTC.

V usage is TRBV7-8 and J usage is TRBJ2-2; 12 bases align to TRBD2. From germline, CDR1 is SGHVS and CDR2 FQNEAQ. The CDR3 length is 18 residues. V trimming: 1 base; J trimming: 1 base; junction bases outside the gene matches: 4. The CDR3: CASSLVSTSGRNTGELFF. DNA of the CDR3: TGTGCCAGCAGCTTAGTTTCGACTAGCGGGAGGAACACCGGGGAGCTGTTTTTT.

The V gene is TRBV4-2, the J gene TRBJ2-1; 10 bases are a match to TRBD2. Germline CDR1 and CDR2: LGHNA and YNFKEQ. The CDR3 sequence is 16 residues long. J lost 5 bases, V lost 1 base, and 5 bases had no gene match. CDR3 sequence (DNA): TGTGCCAGCAGCCAAGGAGCGGGAGGGATTAACAATGAGCAGTTCTTC. Amino acids: CASSQGAGGINNEQFF.

The chain uses TRBV18 and TRBJ2-7, with TRBD2 as a possible D gene (5 bases). The V end was cut by 2 bases, the J end by 5 bases, with 22 bases between. The CDR3 is 17 residues long. CDR1 is KGHSH and CDR2 is LQKENI in the germline V gene. This CDR3 reads CASSPRSAYAGKNEQYF. The CDR3 nucleotides are TGTGCCAGCTCACCAAGATCGGCCTATGCCGGGAAAAACGAGCAGTACTTC. The variable domain in full, with the rest retrieved from reference TRBV18 and TRBJ2-7, is NAGVMQNPRHLVRRRGQEARLRCSPMKGHSHVYWYRQLPEEGLKFMVYLQKENIIDESGMPKERFSAEFPKEGPSILRIQQVVRGDSAAYFCASSPRSAYAGKNEQYFGPGTRLTVT.

The rearrangement uses TRBV19 and TRBJ1-5, with TRBD1 as a possible D gene (6 bases). This CDR3 is built from 15 residues. V was clipped by 5 bases and J by 5 bases, with 16 bases between them. Germline V gene data show CDR1 as LNHDA and CDR2 as SQIVND (reference sequence). CDR3 bases: TGTGCCAGTAGTCTCTTACAGGGAGAGTATCAGCCCCAGCATTTT. Its translation is CASSLLQGEYQPQHF.

V is TRBV19 and J is TRBJ2-1, with D possibly matching TRBD2 (5 bases). V lost 1 base and J lost 6, with 13 bases in between. CDR1 and CDR2 from the germline V gene are LNHDA and SQIVND (reference sequence). The CDR3 runs to 15 residues. CDR3 sequence reads: CASSIGAIRGNEQFF. CDR3 nucleotides: TGTGCCAGTAGTATAGGGGCTATCCGGGGCAATGAGCAGTTCTTC.